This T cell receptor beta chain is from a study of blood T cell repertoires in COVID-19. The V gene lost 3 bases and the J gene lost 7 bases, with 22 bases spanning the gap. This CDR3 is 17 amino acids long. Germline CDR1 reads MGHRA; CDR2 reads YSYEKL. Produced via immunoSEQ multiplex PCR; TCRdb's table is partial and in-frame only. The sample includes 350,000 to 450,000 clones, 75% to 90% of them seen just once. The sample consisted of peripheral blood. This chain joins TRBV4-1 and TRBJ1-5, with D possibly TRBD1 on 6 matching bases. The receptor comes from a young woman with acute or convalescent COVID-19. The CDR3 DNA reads TGCGCCAGCAGCCATCTTGCATTTGTGGAGGGGGGGCAGCCCCAGCATTTT. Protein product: CASSHLAFVEGGQPQHF.